This T cell receptor (beta chain) originates from a study of blood T cells in healthy people across ages. Findings and limits, study-wide: Aged donors had fewer naive CD4+ cells and lower diversity than long-lived donors.

The draw of peripheral blood yielded roughly 9.1 milliliters from each donor. A second PCR of roughly 7 to 11 cycles used a sample-barcoded 5' primer and a J-beta primer mix. TCRdb passed the 5' RACE reads through MiXCR, listing each CDR3 protein once. The data contain over 750,000 distinct CDR3 sequences, roughly 25% of them seen just once; the ten biggest clones take up 9.4%. This clonotype turned up a few times. No antigen is known for it. Another study also made use of these data, one on T cells of mothers and their children. As reported in that work: No T cell clones of persistent microchimeric origin were detected.

The sequenced sample consisted of blood. The sequence was collected from a boy between 5 and 17 years old in good health.

This chain's CDR3 is CASSLVSFSSYNEQFF. CDR3 in DNA: TGTGCCAGCAGCTTAGTCTCATTCAGCTCCTACAATGAGCAGTTCTTC. The chain uses TRBV5-5 and TRBJ2-1; D ambiguous. The CDR3 is 16 amino acids. Germline CDR1 is SGHKS and CDR2 is YYEKEE (reference sequence). V was cut by 2 bases and J by 0 bases, with 12 bases left in between.